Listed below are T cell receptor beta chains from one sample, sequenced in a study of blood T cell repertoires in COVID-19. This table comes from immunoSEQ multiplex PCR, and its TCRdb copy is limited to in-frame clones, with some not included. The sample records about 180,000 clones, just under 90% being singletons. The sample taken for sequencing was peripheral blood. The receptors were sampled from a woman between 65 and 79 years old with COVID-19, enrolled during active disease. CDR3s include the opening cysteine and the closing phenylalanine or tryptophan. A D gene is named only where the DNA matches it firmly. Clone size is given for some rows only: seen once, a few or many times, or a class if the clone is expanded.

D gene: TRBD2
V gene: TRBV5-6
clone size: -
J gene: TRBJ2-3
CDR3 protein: CASSPSREITDTQYF
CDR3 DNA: TGTGCCAGCAGCCCCTCGCGGGAGATCACAGATACGCAGTATTTT

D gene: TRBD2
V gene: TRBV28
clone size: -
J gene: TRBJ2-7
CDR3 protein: CASSLSASGTYEQYF
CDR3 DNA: TGTGCCAGCAGTTTATCGGCTAGCGGAACCTACGAGCAGTACTTC

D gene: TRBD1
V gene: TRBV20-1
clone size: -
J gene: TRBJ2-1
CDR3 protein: CSASFGTVYNEQFF
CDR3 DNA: TGCAGTGCTAGTTTTGGGACAGTCTACAATGAGCAGTTCTTC

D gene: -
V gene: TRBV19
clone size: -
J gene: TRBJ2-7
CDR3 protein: CASSITASAYEQYF
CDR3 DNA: TGTGCCAGTAGTATTACTGCTTCGGCCTACGAGCAGTACTTC

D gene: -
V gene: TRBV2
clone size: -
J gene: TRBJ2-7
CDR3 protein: CASRLTGNYEQYF
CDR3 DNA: TGTGCCAGCAGATTGACGGGAAATTACGAGCAGTACTTC

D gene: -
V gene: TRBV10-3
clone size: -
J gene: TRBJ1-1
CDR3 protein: CAARGWNTEAFF
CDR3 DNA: TGTGCCGCCCGTGGCTGGAACACTGAAGCTTTCTTT

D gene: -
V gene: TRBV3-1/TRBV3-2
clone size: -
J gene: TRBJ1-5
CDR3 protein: CASSPRAGGNQPQHF
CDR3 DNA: TGTGCCAGCAGCCCCAGGGCTGGGGGCAATCAGCCCCAGCATTTT

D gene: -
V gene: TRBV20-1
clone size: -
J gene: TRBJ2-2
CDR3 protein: CSPGGPGELFF
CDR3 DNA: TGCAGTCCAGGCGGGCCCGGGGAGCTGTTTTTT

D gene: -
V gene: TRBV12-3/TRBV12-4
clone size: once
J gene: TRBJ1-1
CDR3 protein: CASNEGAPEAFF
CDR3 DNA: TGTGCCAGCAACGAGGGCGCACCTGAAGCTTTCTTT

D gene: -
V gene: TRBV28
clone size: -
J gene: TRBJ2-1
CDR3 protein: CASSLCVCVGLGPRKRGYGQFF
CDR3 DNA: TGTGCCAGCAGTTTATGCGTCTGTGTCGGCCTTGGCCCAAGGAAAAGGGGGTACGGGCAGTTCTTC

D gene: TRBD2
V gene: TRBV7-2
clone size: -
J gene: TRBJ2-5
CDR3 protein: CASSLVGLAGKETQYF
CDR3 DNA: TGTGCCAGCAGCCTAGTGGGACTAGCGGGCAAAGAGACCCAGTACTTC

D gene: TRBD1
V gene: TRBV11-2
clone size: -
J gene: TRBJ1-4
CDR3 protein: CASSLTGVEKLFF
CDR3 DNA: TGTGCCAGCAGCTTAACAGGGGTTGAAAAACTGTTTTTT

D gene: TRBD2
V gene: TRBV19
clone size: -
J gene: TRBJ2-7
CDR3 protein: CASKLTSGSSEQYF
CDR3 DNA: TGTGCCAGTAAACTGACTAGCGGGAGCTCCGAGCAGTACTTC

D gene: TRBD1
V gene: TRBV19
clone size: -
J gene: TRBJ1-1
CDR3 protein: CASSTGTGHIKVTEAFF
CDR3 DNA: TGTGCCAGTAGTACCGGGACAGGTCACATAAAGGTCACTGAAGCTTTCTTT

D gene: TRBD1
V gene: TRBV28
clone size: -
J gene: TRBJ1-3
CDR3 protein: CASRTGQGRNTIYF
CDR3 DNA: TGTGCCAGCAGGACGGGACAGGGAAGAAACACCATATATTTT

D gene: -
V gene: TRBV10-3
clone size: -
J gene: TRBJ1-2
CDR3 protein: CAISETGQVSYGYTF
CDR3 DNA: TGTGCCATCAGTGAGACTGGGCAGGTGAGCTATGGCTACACCTTC

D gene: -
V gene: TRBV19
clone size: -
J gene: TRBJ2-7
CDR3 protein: CASSIARDGEQYF
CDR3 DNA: TGTGCCAGTAGTATAGCTCGAGACGGGGAGCAGTACTTC

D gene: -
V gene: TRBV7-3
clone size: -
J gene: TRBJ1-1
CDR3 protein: CASSLTPGREAFF
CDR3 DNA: TGTGCCAGCAGCTTAACGCCAGGGAGGGAAGCTTTCTTT

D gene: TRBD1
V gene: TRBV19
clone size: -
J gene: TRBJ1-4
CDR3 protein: CASSKGPGQGYEKLFF
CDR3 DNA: TGTGCCAGTAGTAAAGGACCGGGACAGGGTTATGAAAAACTGTTTTTT

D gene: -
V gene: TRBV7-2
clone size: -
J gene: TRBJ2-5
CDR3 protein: CASSPAGTKQETQYF
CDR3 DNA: TGTGCCAGCAGCCCTGCCGGGACAAAACAAGAGACCCAGTACTTC

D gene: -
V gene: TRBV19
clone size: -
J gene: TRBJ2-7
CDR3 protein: CASSINVQSYEQYF
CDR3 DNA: TGTGCCAGTAGTATAAATGTACAGTCCTACGAGCAGTACTTC

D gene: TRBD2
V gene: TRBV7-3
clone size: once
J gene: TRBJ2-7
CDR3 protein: CASSLQAGAYEQYF
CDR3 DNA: TGTGCCAGCAGCTTACAAGCGGGGGCCTACGAGCAGTACTTC

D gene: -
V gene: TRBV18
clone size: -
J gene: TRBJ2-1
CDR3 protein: CASSPQGSYDEQFF
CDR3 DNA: TGTGCCAGCTCACCACAGGGGTCGTATGATGAGCAGTTCTTC

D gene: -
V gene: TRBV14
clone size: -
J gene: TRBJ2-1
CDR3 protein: CASSRGGFEQFF
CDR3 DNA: TGTGCCAGCAGCCGTGGAGGTTTCGAGCAGTTCTTC

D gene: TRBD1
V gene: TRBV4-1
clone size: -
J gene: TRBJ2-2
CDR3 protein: CASSQDQGQGATGELFF
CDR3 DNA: TGCGCCAGCAGCCAAGATCAAGGGCAGGGGGCGACCGGGGAGCTGTTTTTT

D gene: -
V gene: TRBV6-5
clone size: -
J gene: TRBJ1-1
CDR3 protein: CASKRNTEAFF
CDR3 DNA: TGTGCCAGCAAGAGAAACACTGAAGCTTTCTTT

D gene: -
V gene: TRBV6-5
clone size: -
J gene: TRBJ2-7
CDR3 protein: CASRRGASDYEQYF
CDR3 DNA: TGTGCCAGCCGGCGGGGCGCCTCCGACTACGAGCAGTACTTC